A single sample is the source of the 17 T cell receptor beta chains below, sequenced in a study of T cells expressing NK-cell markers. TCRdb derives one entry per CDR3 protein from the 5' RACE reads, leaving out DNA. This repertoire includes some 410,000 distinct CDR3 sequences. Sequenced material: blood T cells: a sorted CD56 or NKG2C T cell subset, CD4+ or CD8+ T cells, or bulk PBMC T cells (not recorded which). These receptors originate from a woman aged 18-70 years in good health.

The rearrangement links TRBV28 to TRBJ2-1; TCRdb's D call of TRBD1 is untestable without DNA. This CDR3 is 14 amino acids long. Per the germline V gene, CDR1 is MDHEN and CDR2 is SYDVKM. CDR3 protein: CASRNRDVNNEQFF. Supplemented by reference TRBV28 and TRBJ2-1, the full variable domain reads DVKVTQSSRYLVKRTGEKVFLECVQDMDHENMFWYRQDPGLGLRLIYFSYDVKMKEKGDIPEGYSVSREKKERFSLILESASTNQTSMYLCASRNRDVNNEQFFGPGTRLTVL.

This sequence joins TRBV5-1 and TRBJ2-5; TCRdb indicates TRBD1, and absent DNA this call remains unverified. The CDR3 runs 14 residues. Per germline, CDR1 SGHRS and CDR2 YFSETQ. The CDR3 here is CASSYPHSKETQYF.

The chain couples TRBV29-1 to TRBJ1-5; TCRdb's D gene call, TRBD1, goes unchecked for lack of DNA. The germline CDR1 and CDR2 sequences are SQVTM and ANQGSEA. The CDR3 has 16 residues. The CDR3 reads CSVDSGKPGANQPQHF.

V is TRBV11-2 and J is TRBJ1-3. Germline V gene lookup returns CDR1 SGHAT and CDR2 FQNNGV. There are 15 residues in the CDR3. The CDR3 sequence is CASSLDLERGNTIYF. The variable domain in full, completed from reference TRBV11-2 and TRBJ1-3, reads EAGVAQSPRYKIIEKRQSVAFWCNPISGHATLYWYQQILGQGPKLLIQFQNNGVVDDSQLPKDRFSAERLKGVDSTLKIQPAKLEDSAVYLCASSLDLERGNTIYFGEGSWLTVV.

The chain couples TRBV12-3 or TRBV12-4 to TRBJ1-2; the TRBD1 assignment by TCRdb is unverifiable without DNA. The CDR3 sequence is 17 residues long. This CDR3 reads CASSTRPYRDYNYGYTF.

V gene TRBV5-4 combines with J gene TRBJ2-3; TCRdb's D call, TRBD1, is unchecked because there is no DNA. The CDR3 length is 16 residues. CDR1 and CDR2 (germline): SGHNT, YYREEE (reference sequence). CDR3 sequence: CASRGDANPWTDTQYF.

The chain's CDR3 is CSATPGGNTEAFF. V and J are TRBV20-1 and TRBJ1-1; TCRdb selects TRBD1, and the lack of DNA leaves this call unchecked. CDR1 and CDR2 (germline): DFQATT, SNEGSKA (reference sequence). The CDR3 loop spans 13 amino acids.

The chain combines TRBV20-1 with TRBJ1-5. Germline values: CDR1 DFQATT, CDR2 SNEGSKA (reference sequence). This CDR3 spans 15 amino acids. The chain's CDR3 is CSAKGGSGVYQPQHF.

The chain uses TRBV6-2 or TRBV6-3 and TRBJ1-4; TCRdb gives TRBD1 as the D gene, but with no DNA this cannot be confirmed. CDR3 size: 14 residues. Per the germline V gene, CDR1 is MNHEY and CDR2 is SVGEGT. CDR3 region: CASKTREPREKLFF.

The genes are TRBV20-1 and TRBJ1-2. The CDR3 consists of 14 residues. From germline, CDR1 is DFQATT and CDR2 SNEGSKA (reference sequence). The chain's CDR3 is CSAISDLGSYGYTF.

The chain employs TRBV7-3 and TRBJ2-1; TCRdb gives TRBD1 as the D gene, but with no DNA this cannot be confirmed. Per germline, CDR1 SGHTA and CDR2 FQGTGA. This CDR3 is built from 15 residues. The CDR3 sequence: CASSSTGQGHNEQFF.

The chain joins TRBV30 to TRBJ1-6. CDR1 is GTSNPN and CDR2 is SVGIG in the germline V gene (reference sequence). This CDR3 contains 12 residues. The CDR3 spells CAWTGKNSPLHF.

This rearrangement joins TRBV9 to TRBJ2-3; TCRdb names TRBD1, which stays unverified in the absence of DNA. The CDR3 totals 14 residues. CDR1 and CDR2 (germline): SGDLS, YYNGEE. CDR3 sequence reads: CASNEGGYADTQYF.

This CDR3 reads CASSFTASQRNEQFF. The chain has TRBV6-5 and TRBJ2-1. The V gene's germline CDR1 is MNHEY and CDR2 SVGAGI. This CDR3 has 15 residues.

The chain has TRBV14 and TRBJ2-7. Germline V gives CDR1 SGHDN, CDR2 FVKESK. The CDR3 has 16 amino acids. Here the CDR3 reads CASSQKTTLSSYEQYF.

CDR3 protein: CASSWRFDYNEQFF. This sequence joins TRBV6-2 or TRBV6-3 and TRBJ2-1. The CDR3 has 14 amino acids. Germline assignment: CDR1 MNHEY and CDR2 SVGEGT.

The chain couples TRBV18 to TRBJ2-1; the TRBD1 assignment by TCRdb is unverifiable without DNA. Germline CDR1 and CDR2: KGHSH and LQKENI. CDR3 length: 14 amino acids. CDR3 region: CASGDRAFSNEQFF.